The T cell receptor beta chain described here comes from a study of brain T cells in children with intractable seizures. Findings of the study overall: Pre- and post-surgery blood differed in depth, so pre-surgery absences may be undersampling.

Time point reported: blood from clinic visit 5 months post-surgery; TSC patient then seizure free. The repertoire was sequenced with immunoSEQ multiplex PCR; TCRdb's copy has only in-frame clones and lacks some. The sample includes approximately 330,000 clones, over 90% seen only once; the top ten take about 5.8%. As for this clone: Its antigen is currently unknown.

This clonotype originated in a boy less than two years old with tuberous sclerosis and intractable seizures. The sample in question was peripheral blood, obtained more than 4 months after surgery.

The CDR3 DNA follows: TGTGCCAGCAGCCTCCAGAGCGCCAGCACAGATACGCAGTATTTT. Translated: CASSLQSASTDTQYF. The chain recombines TRBV7-2 with TRBJ2-3; D uncertain. Per germline, CDR1 SGHTA and CDR2 FQGNSA. The CDR3 runs to 15 residues. V gave up 5 bases and J gave up 0 bases, with 12 bases separating them. Filled out from reference TRBV7-2 and TRBJ2-3, the complete variable domain reads GAGVSQSPSNKVTEKGKDVELRCDPISGHTALYWYRQSLGQGLEFLIYFQGNSAPDKSGLPSDRFSAERTGGSVSTLTIQRTQQEDSAVYLCASSLQSASTDTQYFGPGTRLTVL.